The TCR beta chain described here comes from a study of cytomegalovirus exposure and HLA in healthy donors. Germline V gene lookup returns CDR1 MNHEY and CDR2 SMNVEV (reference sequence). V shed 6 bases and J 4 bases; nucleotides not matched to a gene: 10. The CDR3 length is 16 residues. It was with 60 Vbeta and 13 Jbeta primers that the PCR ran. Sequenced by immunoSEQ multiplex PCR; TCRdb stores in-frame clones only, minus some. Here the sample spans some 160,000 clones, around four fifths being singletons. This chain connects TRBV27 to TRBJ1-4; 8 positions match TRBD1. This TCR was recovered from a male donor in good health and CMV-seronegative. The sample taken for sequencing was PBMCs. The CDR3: CASSPRQGMVNEKLFF. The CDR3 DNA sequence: TGTGCCAGCAGCCCCCGACAGGGGATGGTTAATGAAAAACTGTTTTTT.